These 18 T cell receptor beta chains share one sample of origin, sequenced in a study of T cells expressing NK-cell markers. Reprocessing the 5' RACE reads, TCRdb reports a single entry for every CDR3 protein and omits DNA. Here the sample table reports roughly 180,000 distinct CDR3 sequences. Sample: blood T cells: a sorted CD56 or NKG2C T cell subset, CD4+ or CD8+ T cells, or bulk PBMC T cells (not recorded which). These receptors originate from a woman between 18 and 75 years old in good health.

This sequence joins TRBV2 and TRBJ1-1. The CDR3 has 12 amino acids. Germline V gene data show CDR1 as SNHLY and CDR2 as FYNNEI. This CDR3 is CASTWGGTEAFF.

CDR3 sequence reads: CASSVDGNTIYF. This rearrangement joins TRBV9 to TRBJ1-3. The CDR3 totals 12 residues. Germline CDR1 SGDLS, CDR2 YYNGEE.

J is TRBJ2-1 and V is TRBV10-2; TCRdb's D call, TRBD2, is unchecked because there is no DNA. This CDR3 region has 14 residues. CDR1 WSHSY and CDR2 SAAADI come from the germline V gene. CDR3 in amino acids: CATSGTSGFHEQFF.

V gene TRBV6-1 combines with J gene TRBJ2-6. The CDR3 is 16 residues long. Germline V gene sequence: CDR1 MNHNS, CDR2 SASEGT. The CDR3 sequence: CASSLERRSGANVLTF.

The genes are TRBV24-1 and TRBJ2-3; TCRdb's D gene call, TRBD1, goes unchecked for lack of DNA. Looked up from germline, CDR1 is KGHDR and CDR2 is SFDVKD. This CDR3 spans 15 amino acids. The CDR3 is CATSSSSHYTDTQYF.

CDR3 in amino acids: CASSLGAPGLGVNIQYF. The V call is TRBV11-2, the J call TRBJ2-4; the D call from TCRdb, TRBD2, cannot be confirmed without DNA. CDR3 length: 17 residues. Germline loops: CDR1 SGHAT, CDR2 FQNNGV.

This CDR3 is CASSLADRGARTGELFF. The chain joins TRBV5-1 to TRBJ2-2; TCRdb lists TRBD1, though no DNA is available to test this call. Germline V lookup: CDR1 SGHRS, CDR2 YFSETQ. This CDR3 is 17 amino acids long. The variable domain in full, completed from reference TRBV5-1 and TRBJ2-2, reads KAGVTQTPRYLIKTRGQQVTLSCSPISGHRSVSWYQQTPGQGLQFLFEYFSETQRNKGNFPGRFSGRQFSNSRSEMNVSTLELGDSALYLCASSLADRGARTGELFFGEGSRLTVL.

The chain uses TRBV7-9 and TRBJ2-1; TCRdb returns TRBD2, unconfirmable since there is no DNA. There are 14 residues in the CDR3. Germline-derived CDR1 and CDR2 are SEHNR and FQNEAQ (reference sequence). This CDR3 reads CATSGVAGPNEQFF.

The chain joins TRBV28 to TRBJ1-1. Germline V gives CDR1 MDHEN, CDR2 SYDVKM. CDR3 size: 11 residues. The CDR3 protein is CASSWYTEAFF.

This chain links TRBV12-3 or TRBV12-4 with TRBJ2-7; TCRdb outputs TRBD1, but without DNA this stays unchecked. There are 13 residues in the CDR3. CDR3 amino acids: CASGEQGLNEQYF.

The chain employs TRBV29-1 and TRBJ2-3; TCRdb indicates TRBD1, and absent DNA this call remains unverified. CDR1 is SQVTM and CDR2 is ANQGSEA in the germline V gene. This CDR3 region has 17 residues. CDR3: CSVSDRKLRFGTDTQYF.

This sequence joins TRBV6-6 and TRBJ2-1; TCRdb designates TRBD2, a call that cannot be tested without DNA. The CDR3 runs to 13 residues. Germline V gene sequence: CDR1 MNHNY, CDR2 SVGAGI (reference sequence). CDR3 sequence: CASSSGLGNEQFF.

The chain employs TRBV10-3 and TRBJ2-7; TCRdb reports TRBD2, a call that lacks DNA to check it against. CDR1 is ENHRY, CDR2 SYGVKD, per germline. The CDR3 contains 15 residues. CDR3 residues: CAISAGTSGLYEQYF.

This chain's CDR3 is CASSQERGGAVNTQYF. The chain employs TRBV4-1 and TRBJ2-3; no DNA is available, so the TRBD1 call from TCRdb remains unchecked. CDR1 and CDR2 from the germline V gene are MGHRA and YSYEKL. CDR3 length: 16 residues.

This chain's CDR3 is CSARLQGATGELFF. This sequence joins TRBV20-1 and TRBJ2-2; TCRdb lists TRBD1, though no DNA is available to test this call. Looked up from germline, CDR1 is DFQATT and CDR2 is SNEGSKA (reference sequence). This CDR3 has 14 amino acids.

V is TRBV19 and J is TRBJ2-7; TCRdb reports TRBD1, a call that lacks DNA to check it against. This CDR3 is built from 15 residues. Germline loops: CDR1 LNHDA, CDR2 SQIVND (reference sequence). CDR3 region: CASSSLRDRFYEQYF.

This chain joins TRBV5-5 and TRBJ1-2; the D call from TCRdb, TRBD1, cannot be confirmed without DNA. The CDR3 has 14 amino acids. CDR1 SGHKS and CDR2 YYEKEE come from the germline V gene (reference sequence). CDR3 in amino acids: CASSLDRGRDGYTF.

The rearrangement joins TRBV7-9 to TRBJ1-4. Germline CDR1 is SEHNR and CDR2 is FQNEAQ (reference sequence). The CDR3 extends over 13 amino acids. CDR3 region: CASGSARGEKLFF.